The subject of this entry is one T cell receptor beta chain. No antigen is known for it. Some clones are missing from TCRdb's copy, which holds only in-frame ones; the method was immunoSEQ multiplex PCR. The profile shows tens of thousands of clones, 78% of them singletons. Indicated time point: week 23, last vaccination. Every single dose of the vaccine, 300 ug of mutant IDH1 20-mer peptide, came with topical imiquimod. This entry belongs to a study of a mutant IDH1 vaccine in newly diagnosed glioma. The study's findings and limits: Apparently unrelated to pseudoprogression were changes in the top peripheral T cell clonotypes.

The V and J ends lost 10 bases and 3 bases respectively, with 12 bases between them. This CDR3 is 13 amino acids long. CDR1 is LNHDA and CDR2 is SQIVND in the germline V gene (reference sequence). Source: PBMCs, taken from a glioma patient whose treatment included an IDH1 peptide vaccine. This TCR came from a woman aged 40 to 50 with glioma. Some clones in this sample may be carry-over from other donors' samples. The chain carries TRBV19 and TRBJ2-2; no definite D call. DNA for the CDR3: TGTGCCACTATTTCCTGGGACACCGGGGAGCTGTTTTTT. Translated: CATISWDTGELFF.